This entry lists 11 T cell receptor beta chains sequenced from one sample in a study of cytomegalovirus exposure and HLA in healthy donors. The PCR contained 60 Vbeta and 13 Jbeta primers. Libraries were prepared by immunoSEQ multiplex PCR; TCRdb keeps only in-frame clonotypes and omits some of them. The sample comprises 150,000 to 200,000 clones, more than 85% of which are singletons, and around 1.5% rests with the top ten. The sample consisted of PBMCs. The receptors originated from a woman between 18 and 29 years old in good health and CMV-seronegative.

The CDR3 sequence: CASSPSRSGRAGETQYF. The CDR3 coding sequence is TGTGCCAGCAGCCCTTCCCGGAGCGGGAGGGCCGGGGAGACCCAGTACTTC. V usage is TRBV7-8 and J usage is TRBJ2-5; 10 bases line up with TRBD2. From germline, CDR1 is SGHVS and CDR2 FQNEAQ. The CDR3 has 17 amino acids. V was pared by 5 bases and J by 5 bases, with 14 bases of the junction left unmatched.

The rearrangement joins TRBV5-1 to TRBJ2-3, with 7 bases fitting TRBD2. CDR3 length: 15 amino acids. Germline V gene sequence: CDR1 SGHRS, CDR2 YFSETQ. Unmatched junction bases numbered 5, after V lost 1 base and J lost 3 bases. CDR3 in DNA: TGCGCCAGCAGCTTGCTCGGGGGGACGACAGATACGCAGTATTTT. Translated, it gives CASSLLGGTTDTQYF.

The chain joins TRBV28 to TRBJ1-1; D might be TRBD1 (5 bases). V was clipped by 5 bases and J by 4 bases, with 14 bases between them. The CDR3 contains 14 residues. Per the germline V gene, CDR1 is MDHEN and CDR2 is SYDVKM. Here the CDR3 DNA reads TGTGCCAGCAGTCCCCAGGGAGGGTTCACTGAAGCTTTCTTT. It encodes CASSPQGGFTEAFF.

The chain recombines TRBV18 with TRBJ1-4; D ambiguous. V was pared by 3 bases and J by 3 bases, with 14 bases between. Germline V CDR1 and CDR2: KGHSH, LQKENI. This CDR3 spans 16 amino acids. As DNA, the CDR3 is TGTGCCAGCTCACCGCTAACGGGAACGGCTAATGAAAAACTGTTTTTT. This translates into CASSPLTGTANEKLFF.

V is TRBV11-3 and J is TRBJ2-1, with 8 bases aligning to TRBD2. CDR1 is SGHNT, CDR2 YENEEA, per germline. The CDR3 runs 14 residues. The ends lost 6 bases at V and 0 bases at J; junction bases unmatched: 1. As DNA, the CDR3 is TGTGCCAGCAGACTAGCGGCCTCCTACAATGAGCAGTTCTTC. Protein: CASRLAASYNEQFF.

The CDR3 sequence is CASNLLAGGREQFF. The CDR3 DNA sequence: TGCGCCAGCAACCTACTAGCGGGAGGACGTGAGCAGTTCTTC. This rearrangement joins TRBV4-1 to TRBJ2-1; 12 bases agree with TRBD2. Germline CDR1 MGHRA, CDR2 YSYEKL. The CDR3 has 14 amino acids. V lost 7 bases, J lost 9 bases, and 7 bases stayed unmatched.

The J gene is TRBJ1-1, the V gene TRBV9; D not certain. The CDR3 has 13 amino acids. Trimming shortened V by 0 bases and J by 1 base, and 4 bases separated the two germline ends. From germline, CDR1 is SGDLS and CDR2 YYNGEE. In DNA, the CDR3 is TGTGCCAGCAGCGTAGACACGAACACTGAAGCTTTCTTT. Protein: CASSVDTNTEAFF.

This CDR3 is CASSVLGQENYGYTF. The DNA for the CDR3 is TGTGCCAGCAGTGTTTTAGGACAGGAGAACTATGGCTACACCTTC. The J gene is TRBJ1-2, the V gene TRBV25-1; 7 nucleotides align to TRBD1. The junction had 7 bases not matched to a gene; V was cut back by 4 bases and J by 2 bases. Germline V gene data show CDR1 as MGHDK and CDR2 as SYGVNS. This CDR3 is built from 15 residues.

The CDR3 loop reads CAWRTLETGEKLFF. CDR3 sequence (DNA): TGTGCCTGGAGGACCCTAGAAACGGGGGAAAAACTGTTTTTT. The chain joins TRBV30 to TRBJ1-4, with D hard to call. V shed 3 bases and J shed 8 bases, with 16 bases lying between them. CDR1 and CDR2 from the germline V gene are GTSNPN and SVGIG (reference sequence). This CDR3 has 14 residues.

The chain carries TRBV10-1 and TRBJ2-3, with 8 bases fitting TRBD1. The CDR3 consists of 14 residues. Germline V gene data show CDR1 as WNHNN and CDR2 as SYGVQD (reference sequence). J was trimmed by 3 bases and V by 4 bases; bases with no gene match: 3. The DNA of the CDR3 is TGCGCCAGCAGTGCCAGGGGGCAGACAGATACGCAGTATTTT. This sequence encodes CASSARGQTDTQYF.

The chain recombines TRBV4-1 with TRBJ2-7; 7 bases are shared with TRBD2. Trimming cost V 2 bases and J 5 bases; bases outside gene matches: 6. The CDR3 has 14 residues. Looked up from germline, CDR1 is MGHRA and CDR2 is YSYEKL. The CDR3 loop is CASSQREALHEQYF. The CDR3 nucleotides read TGCGCCAGCAGCCAACGGGAGGCCCTCCACGAGCAGTACTTC.